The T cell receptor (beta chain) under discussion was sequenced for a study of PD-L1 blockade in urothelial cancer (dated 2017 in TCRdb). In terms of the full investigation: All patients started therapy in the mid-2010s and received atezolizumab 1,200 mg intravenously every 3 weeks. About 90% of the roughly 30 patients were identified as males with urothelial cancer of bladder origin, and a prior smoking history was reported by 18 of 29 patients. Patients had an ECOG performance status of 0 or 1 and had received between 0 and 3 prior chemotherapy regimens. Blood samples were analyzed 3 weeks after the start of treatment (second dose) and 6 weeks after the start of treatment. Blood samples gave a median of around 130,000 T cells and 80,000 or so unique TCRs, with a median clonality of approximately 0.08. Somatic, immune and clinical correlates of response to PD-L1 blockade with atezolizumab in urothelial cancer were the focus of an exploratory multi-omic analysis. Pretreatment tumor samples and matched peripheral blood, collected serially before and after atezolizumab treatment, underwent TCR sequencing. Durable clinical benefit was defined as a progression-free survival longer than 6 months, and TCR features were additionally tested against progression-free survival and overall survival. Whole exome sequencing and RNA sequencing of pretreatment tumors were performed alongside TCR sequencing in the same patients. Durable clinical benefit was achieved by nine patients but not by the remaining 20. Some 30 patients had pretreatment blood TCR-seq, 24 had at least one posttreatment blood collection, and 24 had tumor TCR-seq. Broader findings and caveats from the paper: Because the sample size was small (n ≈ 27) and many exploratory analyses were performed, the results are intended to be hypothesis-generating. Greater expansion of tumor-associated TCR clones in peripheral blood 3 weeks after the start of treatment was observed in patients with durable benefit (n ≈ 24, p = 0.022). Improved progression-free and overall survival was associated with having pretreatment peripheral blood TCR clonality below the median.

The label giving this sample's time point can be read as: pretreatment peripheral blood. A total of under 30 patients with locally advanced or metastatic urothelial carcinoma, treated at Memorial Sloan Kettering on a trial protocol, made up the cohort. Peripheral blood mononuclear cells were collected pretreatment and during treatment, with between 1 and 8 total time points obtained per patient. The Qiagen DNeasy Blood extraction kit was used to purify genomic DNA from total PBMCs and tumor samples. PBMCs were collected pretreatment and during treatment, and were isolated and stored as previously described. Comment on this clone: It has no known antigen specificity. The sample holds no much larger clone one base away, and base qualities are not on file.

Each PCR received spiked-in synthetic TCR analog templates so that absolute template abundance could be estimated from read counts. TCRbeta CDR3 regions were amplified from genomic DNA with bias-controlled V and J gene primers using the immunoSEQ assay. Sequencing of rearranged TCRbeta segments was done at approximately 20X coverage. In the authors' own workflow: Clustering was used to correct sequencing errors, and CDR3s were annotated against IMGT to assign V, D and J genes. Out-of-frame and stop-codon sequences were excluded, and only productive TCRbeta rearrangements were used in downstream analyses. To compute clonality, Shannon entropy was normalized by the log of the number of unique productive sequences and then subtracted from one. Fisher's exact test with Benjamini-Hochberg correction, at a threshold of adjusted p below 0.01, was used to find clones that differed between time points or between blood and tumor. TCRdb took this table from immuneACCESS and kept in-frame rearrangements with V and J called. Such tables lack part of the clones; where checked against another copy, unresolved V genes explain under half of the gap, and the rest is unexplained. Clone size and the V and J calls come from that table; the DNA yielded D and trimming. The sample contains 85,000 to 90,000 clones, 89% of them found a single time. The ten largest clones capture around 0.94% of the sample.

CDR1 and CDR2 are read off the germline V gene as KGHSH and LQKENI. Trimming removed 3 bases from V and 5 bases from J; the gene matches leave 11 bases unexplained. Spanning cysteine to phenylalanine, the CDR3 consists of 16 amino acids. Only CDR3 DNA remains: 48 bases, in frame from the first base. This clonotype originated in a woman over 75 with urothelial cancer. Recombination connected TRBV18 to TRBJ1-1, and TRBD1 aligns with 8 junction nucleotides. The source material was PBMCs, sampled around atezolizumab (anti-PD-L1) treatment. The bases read TGTGCCAGCTCACCGCAGGGGGCTTCAGGGTTGACTGAAGCTTTCTTT. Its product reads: CASSPQGASGLTEAFF.